This T cell receptor (beta chain) stems from a study of cytomegalovirus exposure and HLA in healthy donors. Findings and limits, study-wide: Most of the CMV-associated TCR beta chains (in a later analysis) appeared to be HLA-restricted. TCR association rates varied by HLA locus in a later analysis, with DRB1 highest and HLA-C lowest. Later analysis identified about 18,000 TCR beta sequences associated with HLA alleles, using a false discovery rate threshold of 0.05. V- and J-gene trimming in TCR beta was tied to a missense DCLRE1C variant by an analysis performed later.

This CDR3 has 16 residues. Germline V gene sequence: CDR1 SGHRS, CDR2 YFSETQ. The V gene lost 0 bases and the J gene lost 4 bases, with 16 bases spanning the gap. This clone was observed once. Its antigen remains unidentified. The PCR was carried out with 60 Vbeta primers and 13 Jbeta primers. The assay was immunoSEQ multiplex PCR, and TCRdb's table has in-frame clones only and misses some. The table has 120,000 or so clones, 81% seen once. This TCR was sampled from a young man in good health and CMV-seronegative. The sample was PBMCs. The chain employs TRBV5-1 and TRBJ1-2; TRBD1 is a possible D gene (5 bases). DNA of the CDR3: TGCGCCAGCAGCTTGGTGGGATTTAGGGGCCCCTATGGCTACACCTTC. Protein sequence: CASSLVGFRGPYGYTF.